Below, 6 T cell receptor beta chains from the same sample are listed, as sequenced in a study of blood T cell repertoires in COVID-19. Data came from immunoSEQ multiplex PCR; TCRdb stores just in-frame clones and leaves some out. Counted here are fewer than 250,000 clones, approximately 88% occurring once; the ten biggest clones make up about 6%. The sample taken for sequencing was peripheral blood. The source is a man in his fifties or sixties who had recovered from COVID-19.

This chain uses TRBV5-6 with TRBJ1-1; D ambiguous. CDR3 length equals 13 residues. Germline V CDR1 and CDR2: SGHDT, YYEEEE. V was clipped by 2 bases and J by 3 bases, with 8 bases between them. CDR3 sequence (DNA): TGTGCCAGCAGCTTCCAGGTTTACACTGAAGCTTTCTTT. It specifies CASSFQVYTEAFF.

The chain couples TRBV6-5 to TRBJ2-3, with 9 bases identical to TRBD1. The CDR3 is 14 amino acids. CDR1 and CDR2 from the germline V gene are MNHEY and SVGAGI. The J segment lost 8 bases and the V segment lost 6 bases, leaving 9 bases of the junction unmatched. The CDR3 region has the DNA TGTGCCAGCAGCCGGGACAGGGTGAGGGGTACGCAGTATTTT. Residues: CASSRDRVRGTQYF.

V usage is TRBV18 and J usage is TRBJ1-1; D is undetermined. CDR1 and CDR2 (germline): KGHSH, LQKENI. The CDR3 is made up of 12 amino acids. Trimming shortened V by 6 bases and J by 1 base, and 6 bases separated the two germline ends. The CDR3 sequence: CASSSGNTEAFF. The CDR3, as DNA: TGTGCCAGCTCTTCCGGGAACACTGAAGCTTTCTTT.

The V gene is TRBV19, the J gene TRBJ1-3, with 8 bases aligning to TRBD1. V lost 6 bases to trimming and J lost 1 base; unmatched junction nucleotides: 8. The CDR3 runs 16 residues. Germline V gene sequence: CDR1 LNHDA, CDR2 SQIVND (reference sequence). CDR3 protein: CASRTTGGASGNTIYF. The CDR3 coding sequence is TGTGCCAGTAGAACTACAGGGGGAGCGTCTGGAAACACCATATATTTT. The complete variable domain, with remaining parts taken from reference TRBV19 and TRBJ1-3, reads DGGITQSPKYLFRKEGQNVTLSCEQNLNHDAMYWYRQDPGQGLRLIYYSQIVNDFQKGDIAEGYSVSREKKESFPLTVTSAQKNPTAFYLCASRTTGGASGNTIYFGEGSWLTVV.

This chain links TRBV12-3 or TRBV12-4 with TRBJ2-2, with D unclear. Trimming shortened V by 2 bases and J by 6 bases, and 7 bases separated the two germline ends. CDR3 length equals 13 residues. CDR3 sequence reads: CASSLTRAGELFF. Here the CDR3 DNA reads TGTGCCAGCAGTTTAACCCGCGCCGGGGAGCTGTTTTTT.

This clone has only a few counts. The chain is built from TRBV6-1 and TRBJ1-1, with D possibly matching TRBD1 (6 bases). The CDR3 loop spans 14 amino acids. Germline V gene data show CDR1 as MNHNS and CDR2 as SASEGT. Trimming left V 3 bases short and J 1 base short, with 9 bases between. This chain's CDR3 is CASSEPGQNTEAFF. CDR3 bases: TGTGCCAGCAGTGAGCCGGGACAGAACACTGAAGCTTTCTTT.